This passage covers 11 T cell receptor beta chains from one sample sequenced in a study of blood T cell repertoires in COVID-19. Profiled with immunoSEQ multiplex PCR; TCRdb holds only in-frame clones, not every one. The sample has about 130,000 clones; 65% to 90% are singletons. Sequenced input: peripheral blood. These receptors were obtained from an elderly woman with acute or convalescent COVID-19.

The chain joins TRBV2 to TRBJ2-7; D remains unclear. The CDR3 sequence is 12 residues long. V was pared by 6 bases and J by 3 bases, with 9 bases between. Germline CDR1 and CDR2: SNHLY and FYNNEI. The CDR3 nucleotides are TGTGCCAGCAGACTAACTAACTACGAGCAGTACGTC. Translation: CASRLTNYEQYV.

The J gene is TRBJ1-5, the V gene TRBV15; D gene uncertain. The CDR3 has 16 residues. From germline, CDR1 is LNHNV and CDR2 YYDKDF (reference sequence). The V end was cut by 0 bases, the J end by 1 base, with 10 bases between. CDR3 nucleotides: TGTGCCACCAGCAGAGAGAGGGTTAGGAGCAATCAGCCCCAGCATTTT. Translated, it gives CATSRERVRSNQPQHF.

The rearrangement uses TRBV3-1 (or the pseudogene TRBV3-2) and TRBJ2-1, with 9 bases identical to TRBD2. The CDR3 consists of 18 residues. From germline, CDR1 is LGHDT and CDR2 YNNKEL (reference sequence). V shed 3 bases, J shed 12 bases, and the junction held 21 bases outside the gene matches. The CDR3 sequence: CASSQTPSGERARVRQFF. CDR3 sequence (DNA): TGTGCCAGCAGCCAGACGCCTAGCGGGGAGAGGGCGCGAGTGAGGCAGTTCTTC.

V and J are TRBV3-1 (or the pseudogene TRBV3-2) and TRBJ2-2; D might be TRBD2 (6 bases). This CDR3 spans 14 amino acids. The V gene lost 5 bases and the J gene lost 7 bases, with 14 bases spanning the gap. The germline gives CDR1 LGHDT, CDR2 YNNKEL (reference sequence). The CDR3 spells CASSSLVGSGELFF. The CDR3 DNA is TGTGCCAGCAGCTCCCTCGTCGGGAGCGGGGAGCTGTTTTTT.

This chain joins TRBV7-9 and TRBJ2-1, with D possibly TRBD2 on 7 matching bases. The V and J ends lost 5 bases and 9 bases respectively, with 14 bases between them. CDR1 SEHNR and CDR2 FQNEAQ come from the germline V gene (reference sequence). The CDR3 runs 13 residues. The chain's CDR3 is CASSPPGGGEQFF. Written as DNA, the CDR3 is TGTGCCAGCAGCCCCCCGGGGGGCGGTGAGCAGTTCTTC. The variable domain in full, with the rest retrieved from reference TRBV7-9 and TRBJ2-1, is DTGVSQNPRHKITKRGQNVTFRCDPISEHNRLYWYRQTLGQGPEFLTYFQNEAQLEKSRLLSDRFSAERPKGSFSTLEIQRTEQGDSAMYLCASSPPGGGEQFFGPGTRLTVL.

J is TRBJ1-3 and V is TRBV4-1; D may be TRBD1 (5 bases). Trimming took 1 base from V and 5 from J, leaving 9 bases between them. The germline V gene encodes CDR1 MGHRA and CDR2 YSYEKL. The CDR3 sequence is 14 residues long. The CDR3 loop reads CASSQVGQRNTIYF. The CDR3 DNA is TGCGCCAGCAGCCAAGTGGGGCAGCGAAACACCATATATTTT.

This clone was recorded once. The CDR3 reads CASSREPTNEKLFF. CDR3 sequence (DNA): TGTGCCAGCAGCAGGGAGCCAACTAATGAAAAACTGTTTTTT. The V call is TRBV5-4, the J call TRBJ1-4, with D unclear. V lost 4 bases and J lost 0, with 7 bases in between. This CDR3 region has 14 residues. Germline-derived CDR1 and CDR2 are SGHNT and YYREEE (reference sequence).

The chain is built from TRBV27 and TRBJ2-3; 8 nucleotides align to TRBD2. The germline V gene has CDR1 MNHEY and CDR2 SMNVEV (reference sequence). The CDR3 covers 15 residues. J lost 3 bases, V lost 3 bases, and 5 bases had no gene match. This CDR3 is CASSFGGVETDTQYF. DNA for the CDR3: TGTGCCAGCAGTTTCGGGGGGGTGGAGACAGATACGCAGTATTTT.

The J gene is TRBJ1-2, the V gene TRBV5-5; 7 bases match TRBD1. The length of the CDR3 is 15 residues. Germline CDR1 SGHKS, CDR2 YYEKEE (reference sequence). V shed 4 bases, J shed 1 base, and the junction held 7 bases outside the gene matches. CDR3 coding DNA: TGTGCCAGCAGCCCCACAGGGGACCTTAACTATGGCTACACCTTC. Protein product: CASSPTGDLNYGYTF.

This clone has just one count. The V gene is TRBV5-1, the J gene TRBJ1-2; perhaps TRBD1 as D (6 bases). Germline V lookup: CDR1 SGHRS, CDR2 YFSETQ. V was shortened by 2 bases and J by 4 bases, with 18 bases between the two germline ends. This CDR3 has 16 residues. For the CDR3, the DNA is TGCGCCAGCAGCTTAAGGTCTGGGGGCGCGGGCTATGGCTACACCTTC. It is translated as CASSLRSGGAGYGYTF.

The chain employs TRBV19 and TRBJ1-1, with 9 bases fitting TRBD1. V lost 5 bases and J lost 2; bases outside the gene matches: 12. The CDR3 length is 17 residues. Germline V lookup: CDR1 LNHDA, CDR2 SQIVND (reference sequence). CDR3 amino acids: CASSRRDRAALNTEAFF. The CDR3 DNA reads TGTGCCAGTAGTCGGCGGGACAGGGCTGCTTTAAACACTGAAGCTTTCTTT.